One and the same sample provided the 29 T cell receptor beta chains below, sequenced in a study of blood T cells in healthy people across ages. A second PCR of about 6 to 12 cycles used a sample-barcoded 5' primer and a J-beta primer mix. MiXCR was run by TCRdb on the 5' RACE reads, yielding one entry per CDR3 protein. This sample has over 1,300,000 distinct CDR3 sequences, with roughly 60% found just once. Sequenced input: blood. These receptors all come from a man younger than 35 in good health.

The genes are TRBV6-5 and TRBJ2-1; the match to TRBD1 covers 7 bases. V shed 4 bases and J 9 bases; nucleotides not matched to a gene: 3. This CDR3 has 12 amino acids. Germline CDR1 reads MNHEY; CDR2 reads SVGAGI. This CDR3 reads CASSSGGAEQFF. The DNA of the CDR3 is TGTGCCAGCAGTTCAGGGGGAGCTGAGCAGTTCTTC.

In DNA form, the CDR3 reads TGCGCCAGCAGTGGAGAGGGGACCGTCGAGACCCAGTACTTC. Translation: CASSGEGTVETQYF. The rearrangement uses TRBV10-1 and TRBJ2-5, with D tentatively TRBD1 or TRBD2 (5 bases each). Germline V gene lookup returns CDR1 WNHNN and CDR2 SYGVQD (reference sequence). The CDR3 loop spans 14 amino acids. Trimming cost V 4 bases and J 5 bases, with 14 bases left between them.

The CDR3 is CASSLARETETQYF. CDR3 nucleotides: TGCGCCAGCAGCTTGGCCAGGGAAACGGAGACCCAGTACTTC. The chain has TRBV5-1 and TRBJ2-5, with D maybe TRBD1 (5 bases). The germline V and J ends were trimmed by 0 bases and 5 bases, with 11 bases remaining between them. The CDR3 runs 14 residues. The germline CDR1 and CDR2 sequences are SGHRS and YFSETQ.

This chain connects TRBV7-9 to TRBJ2-7, with D maybe TRBD1 (5 bases). CDR1 is SEHNR and CDR2 is FQNEAQ in the germline V gene (reference sequence). The CDR3 sequence is 14 residues long. V was pared by 1 base and J by 3 bases, with 10 bases between. CDR3 in amino acids: CASSLEYRNYEQYF. CDR3 bases: TGTGCCAGCAGCTTAGAGTACAGGAACTACGAGCAGTACTTC.

The V call is TRBV4-2, the J call TRBJ2-2; no clear D. Germline CDR1 reads LGHNA; CDR2 reads YNFKEQ. Trimming left V 0 bases short and J 1 base short, with 12 bases between. The CDR3 runs to 17 residues. CDR3 residues: CASSQDRESKNTGELFF. The CDR3 region has the DNA TGTGCCAGCAGCCAAGATAGAGAAAGCAAGAACACCGGGGAGCTGTTTTTT.

A note on this clonotype: Without the conserved terminal phenylalanine or tryptophan, this CDR3 likely stems from a read error. The V gene is TRBV20-1, the J gene TRBJ2-1, with no clear D. Trimming pared 3 bases from V and 4 bases from J, leaving 13 bases between. The V gene's germline CDR1 is DFQATT and CDR2 SNEGSKA (reference sequence). The CDR3 is made up of 14 amino acids. The CDR3 region is CSASLVPGYNEQFL. The CDR3 DNA reads as TGCAGTGCTAGTTTGGTCCCCGGTTACAATGAGCAGTTCTTA.

This sequence joins TRBV10-3 and TRBJ1-2; 8 bases map to TRBD1. Germline V gene sequence: CDR1 ENHRY, CDR2 SYGVKD. CDR3 length equals 17 residues. Germline trimming cut 0 bases from V and 0 bases from J; bases unmatched to any gene: 6. Here the CDR3 DNA reads TGTGCCATCAGTGAGTCCCGGGACAGGTTCACTAACTATGGCTACACCTTC. This sequence encodes CAISESRDRFTNYGYTF.

This clonotype was detected a few times. The chain has TRBV7-2 and TRBJ2-1, with 7 bases aligning to TRBD1. The CDR3 spans 18 residues. V was clipped by 5 bases and J by 8 bases; unmatched bases: 21. Germline V gives CDR1 SGHTA, CDR2 FQGNSA. The CDR3 sequence is CASSPEPLDRTLGDEQFF. The CDR3 region has the DNA TGTGCCAGCAGCCCCGAGCCCCTGGACAGGACCCTCGGTGATGAGCAGTTCTTC.

This chain links TRBV20-1 with TRBJ2-7; 11 nucleotides line up with TRBD1. This CDR3 is built from 15 residues. The ends lost 0 bases at V and 5 bases at J; junction bases unmatched: 6. Germline V gene data show CDR1 as DFQATT and CDR2 as SNEGSKA (reference sequence). CDR3 sequence: CSARDGQGARDEQYF. In DNA, the CDR3 is TGCAGTGCTAGAGACGGACAGGGGGCGCGGGACGAGCAGTACTTC.

There are a few counts of this clonotype. This rearrangement joins TRBV4-1 to TRBJ1-4; possible D gene TRBD1, 5 bases. Trimming cost V 1 base and J 8 bases, with 14 bases left between them. The CDR3 is made up of 15 amino acids. Per the germline V gene, CDR1 is MGHRA and CDR2 is YSYEKL. This chain's CDR3 is CASSQVVRQKEKLFF. The CDR3 DNA sequence: TGCGCCAGCAGCCAAGTTGTGAGACAGAAAGAAAAACTGTTTTTT.

The chain employs TRBV21-1 and TRBJ2-6; the tabulated D call, TRBD1, remains unverified against the DNA. TRBV21-1 is described as a pseudogene. There are 15 residues in the CDR3. Here the CDR3 reads CASRQGAFGANVLTF. The CDR3 DNA is TGTGCCAGTCGACAGGGGGCTTTTGGGGCCAACGTCCTGACTTTC.

This clonotype was observed a few times. The chain combines TRBV29-1 with TRBJ2-3; 7 bases match TRBD2. The CDR3 has 15 amino acids. Germline CDR1 SQVTM, CDR2 ANQGSEA. V lost 3 bases and J lost 2; bases outside the gene matches: 8. As DNA, the CDR3 is TGCAGCGTTGAGGGAGGGAGTGGCTACACAGATACGCAGTATTTT. This sequence encodes CSVEGGSGYTDTQYF.

V is TRBV4-1 and J is TRBJ1-1, with TRBD1 matching over 7 bases. Germline trimming cut 9 bases from V and 1 base from J; bases unmatched to any gene: 8. The CDR3 covers 14 residues. Germline CDR1 MGHRA, CDR2 YSYEKL. The DNA of the CDR3 is TGCGCCAGTGGAGGGGGACAGACGAACACTGAAGCTTTCTTT. This encodes CASGGGQTNTEAFF.

This clonotype has more than one count but fewer than ten. This rearrangement joins TRBV15 to TRBJ2-1, with 9 bases lining up with TRBD1. The germline V gene encodes CDR1 LNHNV and CDR2 YYDKDF (reference sequence). The CDR3 consists of 16 residues. V shed 0 bases, J shed 6 bases, and the junction held 6 bases outside the gene matches. CDR3 residues: CATSREGRDRANEQFF. The CDR3 nucleotides are TGTGCCACCAGCAGAGAAGGTAGGGACAGGGCCAATGAGCAGTTCTTC.

This clonotype has a handful of counts. This chain links TRBV5-5 with TRBJ2-3, with no clear D. Per germline, CDR1 SGHKS and CDR2 YYEKEE (reference sequence). This CDR3 has 14 amino acids. V lost 0 bases and J lost 9, with 14 bases in between. The CDR3 sequence is CASSLGADFGTQYF. The CDR3 bases are TGTGCCAGCAGCTTGGGGGCTGACTTCGGGACGCAGTATTTT. The variable domain in full, with the rest retrieved from reference TRBV5-5 and TRBJ2-3, is DAGVTQSPTHLIKTRGQQVTLRCSPISGHKSVSWYQQVLGQGPQFIFQYYEKEERGRGNFPDRFSARQFPNYSSELNVNALLLGDSALYLCASSLGADFGTQYFGPGTRLTVL.

The rearrangement links TRBV4-2 to TRBJ2-3, with a tentative D call TRBD2 (5 bases). Germline V lookup: CDR1 LGHNA, CDR2 YNFKEQ. This CDR3 has 13 amino acids. Trimming stripped 4 bases from V and 7 bases from J, with 12 bases between. In DNA form, the CDR3 reads TGTGCCAGCAGCCGGGATGGAGGTAATACGCAGTATTTT. Translation: CASSRDGGNTQYF.

This clonotype was observed a few times. V gene TRBV10-3 combines with J gene TRBJ2-7, with 7 bases aligning to TRBD1. The CDR3 has 14 amino acids. The germline V gene encodes CDR1 ENHRY and CDR2 SYGVKD. The V gene end was trimmed by 6 bases and the J gene end by 0 bases; junction bases not matched to a gene: 5. In nucleotides, the CDR3 is TGTGCCATCAGGGGGGACAGAAGCTCCTACGAGCAGTACTTC. It translates to CAIRGDRSSYEQYF.

This clonotype has a handful of counts. The chain is built from TRBV29-1 and TRBJ2-6; no clear D. The V gene's germline CDR1 is SQVTM and CDR2 ANQGSEA. CDR3 length equals 16 residues. V dropped 3 bases and J dropped 0 bases, with 12 bases sitting between them. This chain's CDR3 is CSVDGDTHSGANVLTF. For the CDR3, the DNA is TGCAGCGTTGATGGAGACACGCACTCTGGGGCCAACGTCCTGACTTTC. Filled out from reference TRBV29-1 and TRBJ2-6, the complete variable domain reads SAVISQKPSRDICQRGTSLTIQCQVDSQVTMMFWYRQQPGQSLTLIATANQGSEATYESGFVIDKFPISRPNLTFSTLTVSNMSPEDSSIYLCSVDGDTHSGANVLTFGAGSRLTVL.

The chain is built from TRBV7-9 and TRBJ2-7; no reliable D call. Germline CDR1 is SEHNR and CDR2 is FQNEAQ (reference sequence). The CDR3 runs to 13 residues. V lost 4 bases, J lost 4 bases, and 11 bases lay in between. In DNA, the CDR3 is TGTGCCAGCAGCTCCAACGGAGAATACGAGCAGTACTTC. Residues: CASSSNGEYEQYF.

This clonotype was detected only once. The junction differs from germline at one of its ends, possibly a read error. The V gene is TRBV6-2 or TRBV6-3, the J gene TRBJ2-7; weak D call: TRBD1 (6 bases). The CDR3 runs 14 residues. CDR1 is MNHEY and CDR2 is SVGEGT in the germline V gene. Here the CDR3 reads CASSDSRGFNEQYF. Here the CDR3 DNA reads TGTGCCAGCAGTGACTCAAGGGGGTTCAACGAGCAGTACTTC.

Regarding this clonotype: A much larger clone differs from this one at a single base, so this may be a read error. The chain uses TRBV29-1 and TRBJ2-3, with D tentatively TRBD2 (6 bases). Germline V CDR1 and CDR2: SQVTM, ANQGSEA. The CDR3 length is 16 residues. With 0 bases removed from V and 3 bases from J, the gap between germline ends came to 16 bases. CDR3 in DNA: TGCAGCGTTGAAGATTGGAGGGGCTTGGCGACAGATACGCAGTATTTT. Translating it yields CSVEDWRGLATDTQYF.

This chain connects TRBV27 to TRBJ2-7; D unclear. The CDR3 covers 13 residues. Germline lookup yields CDR1 MNHEY and CDR2 SMNVEV (reference sequence). V lost 6 bases, J lost 9 bases, and 18 bases lay in between. The CDR3 is CASSRRSYEVQYF. The CDR3 DNA reads as TGTGCCAGCAGCCGACGTTCTTATGAAGTGCAGTACTTC.

The chain has TRBV6-2 or TRBV6-3 and TRBJ1-2; weak D call: TRBD1 (6 bases). The CDR3 loop spans 15 amino acids. The ends were cut back, 0 bases at V and 4 bases at J, with 12 bases in the middle. The germline CDR1 and CDR2 sequences are MNHEY and SVGEGT. CDR3 bases: TGTGCCAGCAGTTACTCTACCGGGACATTCTATGGCTACACCTTC. Residues: CASSYSTGTFYGYTF.

V and J are TRBV12-3 or TRBV12-4 and TRBJ2-3; 14 nucleotides line up with TRBD2. With 5 bases clipped from V and 0 bases from J, the junction kept 10 bases outside the gene matches. This CDR3 region has 19 residues. The CDR3 DNA reads TGTGCCAGCAGTGCCCCCGGGACTAGCGGGAGATTGAGCACAGATACGCAGTATTTT. Translated, it gives CASSAPGTSGRLSTDTQYF.

The genes are TRBV5-1 and TRBJ1-4; no reliable D call. The CDR3 is made up of 15 amino acids. CDR1 and CDR2 from the germline V gene are SGHRS and YFSETQ. V was cut by 3 bases and J by 7 bases, with 16 bases left in between. The CDR3 sequence is CASSSGSVRGEKLFF. The CDR3 region has the DNA TGCGCCAGCAGCTCGGGATCTGTAAGAGGTGAAAAACTGTTTTTT.

The V call is TRBV6-5, the J call TRBJ1-2; 7 nucleotides align to TRBD1. CDR3 length: 14 residues. J gave up 6 bases and V 2 bases, and 6 bases lay outside the gene matches. Germline assignment: CDR1 MNHEY and CDR2 SVGAGI. CDR3 in amino acids: CASSYRQGLNGYTF. The CDR3 coding sequence is TGTGCCAGCAGTTACAGACAGGGCCTTAATGGCTACACCTTC.

This chain links TRBV27 with TRBJ2-1, with D unclear. The CDR3 length is 13 residues. Germline loops: CDR1 MNHEY, CDR2 SMNVEV (reference sequence). The ends were cut back, 8 bases at V and 0 bases at J, with 8 bases in the middle. CDR3 protein: CASQALSYNEQFF. CDR3 DNA: TGTGCCAGCCAGGCTCTCTCCTACAATGAGCAGTTCTTC.

The V call is TRBV12-3 or TRBV12-4, the J call TRBJ2-7; the match to TRBD2 covers 8 bases. The CDR3 has 14 residues. The J segment lost 6 bases and the V segment lost 5 bases, leaving 9 bases of the junction unmatched. The CDR3 here is CASSTPGTSREQYF. In DNA, the CDR3 is TGTGCCAGCAGTACACCGGGGACTAGTCGCGAGCAGTACTTC.

The gene calls are TRBV2 and TRBJ1-2; 11 bases are shared with TRBD1. The length of the CDR3 is 17 residues. From germline, CDR1 is SNHLY and CDR2 FYNNEI. With 0 bases clipped from V and 6 bases from J, the junction kept 9 bases outside the gene matches. The CDR3 DNA follows: TGTGCCAGCAGTGAAGCGAGAGACCCGGGACAGGGGGATGGCTACACCTTC. Protein sequence: CASSEARDPGQGDGYTF.